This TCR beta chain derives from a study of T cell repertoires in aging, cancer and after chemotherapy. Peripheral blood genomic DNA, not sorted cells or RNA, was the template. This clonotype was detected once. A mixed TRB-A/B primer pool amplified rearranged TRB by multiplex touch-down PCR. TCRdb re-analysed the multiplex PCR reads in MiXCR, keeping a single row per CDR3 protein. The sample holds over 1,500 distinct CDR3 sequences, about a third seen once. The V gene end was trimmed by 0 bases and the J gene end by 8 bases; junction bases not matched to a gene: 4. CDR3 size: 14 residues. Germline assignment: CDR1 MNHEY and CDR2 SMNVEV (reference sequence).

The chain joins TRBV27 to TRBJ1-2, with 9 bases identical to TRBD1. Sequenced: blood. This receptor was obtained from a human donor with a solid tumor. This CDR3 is CASSLSTGGTGYTF. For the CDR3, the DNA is TGTGCCAGCAGTTTATCGACAGGGGGGACGGGCTACACCTTC.